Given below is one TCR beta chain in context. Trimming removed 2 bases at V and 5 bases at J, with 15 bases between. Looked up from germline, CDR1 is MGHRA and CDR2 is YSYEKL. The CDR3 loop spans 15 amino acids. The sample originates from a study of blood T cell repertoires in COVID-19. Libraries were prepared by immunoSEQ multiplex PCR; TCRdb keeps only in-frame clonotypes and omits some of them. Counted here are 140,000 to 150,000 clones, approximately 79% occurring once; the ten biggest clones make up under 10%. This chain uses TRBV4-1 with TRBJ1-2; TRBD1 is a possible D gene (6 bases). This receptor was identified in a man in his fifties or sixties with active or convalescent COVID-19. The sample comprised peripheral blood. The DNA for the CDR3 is TGCGCCAGCAGCCAACCCCTTGACAGGCAATATGGCTACACCTTC. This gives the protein CASSQPLDRQYGYTF.